The rows below give T cell receptor beta chains drawn from one sample of a study of Graves' ophthalmopathy and Graves' hyperthyroidism. TCRdb analysed the multiplex PCR reads with MiXCR anew, one entry per CDR3 protein. The sample contains approximately 210,000 distinct CDR3 sequences, just under 30% of which appear only once. The sequenced sample was peripheral blood. The receptors were gathered from a man aged 50 to 59 with Graves' ophthalmopathy. CDR3s include the opening cysteine and the closing phenylalanine or tryptophan. Fields, in order: clone size, D gene, J gene, V gene, CDR3 protein, CDR3 DNA. A D gene is named only where the DNA matches it firmly. The listing skips clone size in some rows; elsewhere it reads once, few, many or a size class.

many,TRBD1,TRBJ2-2,TRBV28,CASSPTPGAGGDTGELFF,TGTGCCAGCAGTCCAACCCCGGGGGCAGGGGGCGACACCGGGGAGCTGTTTTTT
NA,NA,TRBJ2-5,TRBV30,CAWSNGQETQYF,TGTGCCTGGAGTAACGGCCAAGAGACCCAGTACTTC
many,NA,TRBJ1-2,TRBV29-1,CSVEDRASGGYTF,TGCAGCGTTGAAGACAGGGCTTCGGGTGGCTACACCTTC
NA,TRBD2,TRBJ2-7,TRBV12-3/TRBV12-4,CASSSLAGVYEQYF,TGTGCCAGCAGTTCCCTAGCGGGAGTTTACGAGCAGTACTTC
NA,NA,TRBJ2-7,TRBV11-2,CASSLVPVSYEQYF,TGTGCCAGCAGCTTAGTCCCGGTTTCCTACGAGCAGTACTTC
NA,TRBD1,TRBJ1-2,TRBV12-3/TRBV12-4,CASSFGVPGQGADGYTF,TGTGCCAGCAGTTTTGGCGTCCCGGGACAGGGGGCGGATGGCTACACCTTC
NA,TRBD2,TRBJ2-5,TRBV2,CASSGQPGLKETQYF,TGTGCCAGCAGTGGGCAACCGGGACTAAAAGAGACCCAGTACTTC
many,NA,TRBJ1-5,TRBV12-3/TRBV12-4,CASGSWEPQHF,TGTGCCAGCGGCTCTTGGGAGCCCCAGCATTTT
many,NA,TRBJ2-7,TRBV3-1,CASSLGQLNYEQYF,TGTGCCAGCAGCCTTGGACAGTTAAACTACGAGCAGTACTTC
NA,TRBD1,TRBJ2-7,TRBV14,CASSQDWGDRVPYEQYF,TGTGCCAGCAGCCAAGATTGGGGGGACAGGGTCCCCTACGAGCAGTACTTC
many,NA,TRBJ2-5,TRBV6-2/TRBV6-3,CASSYLQGRETQYF,TGTGCCAGCAGTTACTTACAGGGGAGGGAGACCCAGTACTTC
NA,NA,TRBJ1-5,TRBV7-2,CASSLYSIGQPQHF,TGTGCCAGCAGCTTATATAGTATAGGTCAGCCCCAGCATTTT
many,TRBD2,TRBJ2-5,TRBV28,CASSLGRGEEETQYF,TGTGCCAGCAGTTTGGGGCGGGGGGAAGAAGAGACCCAGTACTTC
many,NA,TRBJ1-1,TRBV11-2,CASSLGFGTLNTEAFF,TGTGCCAGCAGCTTAGGATTCGGGACACTGAACACTGAAGCTTTCTTT
once,NA,TRBJ1-1,TRBV12-3/TRBV12-4,CASSLGDEAFF,TGTGCCAGCAGTTTGGGTGATGAAGCTTTCTTT
few,NA,TRBJ1-2,TRBV27,CASSFAGAGSYTF,TGTGCCAGCAGTTTTGCAGGGGCTGGGAGCTACACCTTC